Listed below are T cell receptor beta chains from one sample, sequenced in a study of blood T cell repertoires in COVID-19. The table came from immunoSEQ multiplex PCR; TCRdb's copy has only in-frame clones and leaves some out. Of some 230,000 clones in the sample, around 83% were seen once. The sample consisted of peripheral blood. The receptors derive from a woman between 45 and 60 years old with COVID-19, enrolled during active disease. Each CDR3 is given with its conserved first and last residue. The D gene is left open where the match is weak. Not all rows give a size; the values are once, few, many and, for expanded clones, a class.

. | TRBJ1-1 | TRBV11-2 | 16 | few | TGTGCCAGCAGCCCCCCACAGGGCCTCATGAACACTGAAGCTTTCTTT | CASSPPQGLMNTEAFF
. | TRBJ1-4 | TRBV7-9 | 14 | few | TGTGCCAGCAGCTTTACAGGGTCGGGGGAAAAACTGTTTTTT | CASSFTGSGEKLFF
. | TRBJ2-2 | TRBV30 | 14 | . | TGTGCCTGGAGTGTCCGGGTGAACACCGGGGAGCTGTTTTTT | CAWSVRVNTGELFF
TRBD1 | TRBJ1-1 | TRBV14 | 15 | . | TGTGCCAGCAGCCGGACAGGGGTATTTAACACTGAAGCTTTCTTT | CASSRTGVFNTEAFF
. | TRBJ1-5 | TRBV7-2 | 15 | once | TGTGCCAGCAGCCCCGGTGGTAATAGCAATCAGCCCCAGCATTTT | CASSPGGNSNQPQHF
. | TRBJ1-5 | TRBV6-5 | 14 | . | TGTGCCAGCAAGTCAGGGTTTAGCAATCAGCCCCAGCATTTT | CASKSGFSNQPQHF
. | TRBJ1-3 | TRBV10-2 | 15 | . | TGCGCCAGCAGTGAGTCAACAGGCTCCGGAAACACCATATATTTT | CASSESTGSGNTIYF
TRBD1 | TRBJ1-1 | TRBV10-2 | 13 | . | TGCGCCAGCAGTGGACAGGGCTACACTGAAGCTTTCTTT | CASSGQGYTEAFF
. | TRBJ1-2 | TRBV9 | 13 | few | TGTGCCAGCAGCCTGGGGGGGAGTGGTGGCTACACCTTC | CASSLGGSGGYTF
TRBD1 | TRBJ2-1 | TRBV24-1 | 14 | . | TGTGCCACCAGCGCCGGGACAGGTTACAATGAGCAGTTCTTC | CATSAGTGYNEQFF
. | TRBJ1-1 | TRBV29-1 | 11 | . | TGCAGCGGCGACAGTTACACTGAAGCTTTCTTT | CSGDSYTEAFF
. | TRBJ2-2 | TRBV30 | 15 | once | TGTGCCTGGAGTGCCCAGGGCGGTTGGACCGGGGAGCTGTTTTTT | CAWSAQGGWTGELFF
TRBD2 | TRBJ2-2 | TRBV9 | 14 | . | TGTGCCAGCAGCGTAGCCAGCGGGGGAGGGGAGCTGTTTTTT | CASSVASGGGELFF
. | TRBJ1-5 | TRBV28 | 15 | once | TGTGCCAGCAGTCTCCGGGACTATAGCAATCAGCCCCAGCATTTT | CASSLRDYSNQPQHF
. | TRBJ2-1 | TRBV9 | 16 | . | TGTGCCAGCAGCGTAGGGGCGGGGGCCGCCTACAATGAGCAGTTCTTC | CASSVGAGAAYNEQFF
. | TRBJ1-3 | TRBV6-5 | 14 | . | TGTGCCAGCAGGAACAGCGGAATGGGAAACACCATATATTTT | CASRNSGMGNTIYF
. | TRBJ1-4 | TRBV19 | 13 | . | TGTGCCAGTACAGGGACAATCAATGAAAAACTGTTTTTT | CASTGTINEKLFF
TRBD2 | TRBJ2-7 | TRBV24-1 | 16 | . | TGTGCCACCTCGCCCGGGACTAGCGGGGGGCTCTACGAGCAGTACTTC | CATSPGTSGGLYEQYF
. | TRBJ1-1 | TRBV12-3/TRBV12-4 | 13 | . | TGTGCCAGCAGTCAGGGGAGGGTCACTGAAGCTTTCTTT | CASSQGRVTEAFF
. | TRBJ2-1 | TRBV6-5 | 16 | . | TGTGCCAGCAGTTCGACTTTTACGTACGGCGGGGATGAGCAGTTCTTC | CASSSTFTYGGDEQFF
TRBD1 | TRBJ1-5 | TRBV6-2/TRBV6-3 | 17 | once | TGTGCCAGCAGTTGGGGCAGGGGGCTCGTAGGCAATCAGCCCCAGCATTTT | CASSWGRGLVGNQPQHF
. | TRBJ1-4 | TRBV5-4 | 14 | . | TGTGCCAGCAGCTTGGGCCGGGTCGGGGAAAAACTGTTTTTT | CASSLGRVGEKLFF
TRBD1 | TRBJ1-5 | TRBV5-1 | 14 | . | TGCGCCAGCAGCTTCGGGACAGGGAATCAGCCCCAGCATTTT | CASSFGTGNQPQHF
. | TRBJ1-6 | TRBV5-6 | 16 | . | TGTGCCAGCAGCTTGTCGGCCGCGGGGAAAAATTCACCCCTCCACTTT | CASSLSAAGKNSPLHF
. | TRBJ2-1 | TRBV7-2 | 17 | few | TGTGCCAGCCGCTCCCCCTTCCGGCGGGGTGGCTACAATGAGCAGTTCTTC | CASRSPFRRGGYNEQFF
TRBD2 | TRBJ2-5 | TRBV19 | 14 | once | TGTGCCAGTTCGACTAGCGGGGGATCAGAGACCCAGTACTTC | CASSTSGGSETQYF
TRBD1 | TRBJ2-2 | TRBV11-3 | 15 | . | TGTGCCAGCAGCTTAGATCTACAGGGGTTCGGGGAGCTGTTTTTT | CASSLDLQGFGELFF
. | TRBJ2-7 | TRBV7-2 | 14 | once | TGTGCCAGCAGCCCCGGGACTGTAGCTCTCGAGCAGTACTTC | CASSPGTVALEQYF
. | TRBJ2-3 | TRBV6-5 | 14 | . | TGTGCCAGCAGTAGGGGGGGGGTCACAGATACGCAGTATTTT | CASSRGGVTDTQYF
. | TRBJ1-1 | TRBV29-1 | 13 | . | TGCAGCGTGGAGGGGGGGTTGAACACTGAAGCTTTCTTT | CSVEGGLNTEAFF
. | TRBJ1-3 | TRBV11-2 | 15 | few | TGTGCCAGCAGCTTAGGGCGGGCAGTTGGAAACACCATATATTTT | CASSLGRAVGNTIYF
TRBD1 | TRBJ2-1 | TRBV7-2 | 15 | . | TGTGCCAGCAGCCCCCGGACAGGGGGCCCTGGAGAGCAGTTCTTC | CASSPRTGGPGEQFF
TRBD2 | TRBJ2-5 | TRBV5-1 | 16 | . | TGCGCCAGCAGCTTGGCCCCTAGCGGGGGGGCAGAGACCCAGTACTTC | CASSLAPSGGAETQYF
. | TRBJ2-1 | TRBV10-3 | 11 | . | TGTGCCATCAGCGCAGGCACTGAGCAGTTCTTC | CAISAGTEQFF
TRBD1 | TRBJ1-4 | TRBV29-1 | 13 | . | TGCAGCGCAAGCGACAGGGGGAGTGAAAAACTGTTTTTT | CSASDRGSEKLFF
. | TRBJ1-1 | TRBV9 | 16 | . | TGTGCCAGCAGCGTAGGGGCAGGACATTTGAACACTGAAGCTTTCTTT | CASSVGAGHLNTEAFF
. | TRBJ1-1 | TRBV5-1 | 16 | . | TGCGCCAGCAGCTTGAGGGGCAGTTCCGGAGTGACTGAAGCTTTCTTT | CASSLRGSSGVTEAFF
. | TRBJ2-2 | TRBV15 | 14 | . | TGTGCCACCAGCAGAGGAGTTAACACCGGGGAGCTGTTTTTT | CATSRGVNTGELFF
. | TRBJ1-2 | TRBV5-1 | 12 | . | TGCGCCAGCAGCTCGGCAGGGGTCGGCTACACCTTC | CASSSAGVGYTF
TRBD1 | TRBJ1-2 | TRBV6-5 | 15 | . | TGTGCCAGCAGTTACTCGAACAGGGGGAACTATGGCTACACCTTC | CASSYSNRGNYGYTF
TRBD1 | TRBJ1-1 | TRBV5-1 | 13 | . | TGCGCCAGCAGCCCAGGGGGGAACACTGAAGCTTTCTTT | CASSPGGNTEAFF
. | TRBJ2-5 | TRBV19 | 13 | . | TGTGCCAGTAGTTTATCTCCTCAGGAGACCCAGTACTTC | CASSLSPQETQYF
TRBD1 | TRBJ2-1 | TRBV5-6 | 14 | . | TGTGCCAGCCGCCCCGGGACAGGGGGCAATGAGCAGTTCTTC | CASRPGTGGNEQFF
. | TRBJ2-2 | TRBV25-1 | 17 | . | TGTGCCAGCAGTGAAGAGGGAAGAACCGCGAACACCGGGGAGCTGTTTTTT | CASSEEGRTANTGELFF
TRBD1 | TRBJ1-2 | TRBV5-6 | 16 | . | TGTGCCAGCAGCCTCGGACAGGGCTCCTCTAACTATGGCTACACCTTC | CASSLGQGSSNYGYTF
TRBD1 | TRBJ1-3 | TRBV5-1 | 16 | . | TGCGCCAGCAGCTTGGAGACAGGGATCTCTGGAAACACCATATATTTT | CASSLETGISGNTIYF
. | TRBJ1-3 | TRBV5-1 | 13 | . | TGCGCCAGCAGCACTAAGTCCGGAAACACCATATATTTT | CASSTKSGNTIYF
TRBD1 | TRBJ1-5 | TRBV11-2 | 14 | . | TGTGCCAGCAGCCCGACAGGGGGCAATCAGCCCCAGCATTTT | CASSPTGGNQPQHF